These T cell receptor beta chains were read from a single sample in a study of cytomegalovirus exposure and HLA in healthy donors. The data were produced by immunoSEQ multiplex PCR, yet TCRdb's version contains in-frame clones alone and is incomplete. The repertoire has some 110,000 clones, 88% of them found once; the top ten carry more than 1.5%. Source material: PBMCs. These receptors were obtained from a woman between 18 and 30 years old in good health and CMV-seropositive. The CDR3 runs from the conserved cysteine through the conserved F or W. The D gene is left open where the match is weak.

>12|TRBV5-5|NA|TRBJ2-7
CASTPTGYEQYF
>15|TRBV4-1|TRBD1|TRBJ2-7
CASSQPHGQAYEQYF
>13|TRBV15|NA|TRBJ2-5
CATGNSIQETQYF
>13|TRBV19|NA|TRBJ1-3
CASSTGSGNTIYF
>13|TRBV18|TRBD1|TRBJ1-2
CASSPGQAYGYTF
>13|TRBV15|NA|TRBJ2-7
CATSPSLEREQYF
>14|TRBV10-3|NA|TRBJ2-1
CAISVSGTQNEQFF
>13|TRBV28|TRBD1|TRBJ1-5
CAIGQGSNQPQHF
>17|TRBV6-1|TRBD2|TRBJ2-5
CASSESSGAPLQETQYF
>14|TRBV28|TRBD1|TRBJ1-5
CASRQGAARQPQHF
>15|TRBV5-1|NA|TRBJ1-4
CASSFTGLANEKLFF
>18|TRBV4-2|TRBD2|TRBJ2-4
CASSQDGPSGGGFDIQYF
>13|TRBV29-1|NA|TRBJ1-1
CSTEDKMNTEAFF
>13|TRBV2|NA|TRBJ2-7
CASSSGLPGEQYF
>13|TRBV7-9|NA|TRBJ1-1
CASSLAPRTEAFF
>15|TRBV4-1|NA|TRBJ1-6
CASSQESGFNSPLHF
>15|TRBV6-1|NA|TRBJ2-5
CASSEGLGNVETQYF
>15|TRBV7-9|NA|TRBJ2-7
CASSLVSLAGNEQYF
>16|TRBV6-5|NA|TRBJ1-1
CASSYSEAFWTTEAFF
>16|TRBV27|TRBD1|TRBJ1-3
CASSEGQALSGNTIYF
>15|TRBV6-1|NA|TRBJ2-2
CASSVSGQPTGELFF
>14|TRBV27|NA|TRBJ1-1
CASSAGPWGTEAFF
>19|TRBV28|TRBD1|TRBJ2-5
CASSSILQGRGPTQETQYF
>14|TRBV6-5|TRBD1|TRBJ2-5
CASRPGQNQETQYF
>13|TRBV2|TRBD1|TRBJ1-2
CASSGDRDYGYTF
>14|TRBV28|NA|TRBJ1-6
CASSARVFVSPLHF
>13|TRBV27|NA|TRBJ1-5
CASSPGPAQPQHF
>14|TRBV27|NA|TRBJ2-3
CASSLWGGTDTQYF
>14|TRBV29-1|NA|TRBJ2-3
CSVEEGPGTDTQYF
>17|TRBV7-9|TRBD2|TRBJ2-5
CASSILAGDRQQETQYF
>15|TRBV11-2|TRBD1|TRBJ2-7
CASSLVGTGAYEQYF
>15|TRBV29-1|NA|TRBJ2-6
CSATTFSSGANVLTF
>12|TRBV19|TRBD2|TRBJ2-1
CASRISGDEQFF
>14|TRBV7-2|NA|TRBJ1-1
CASSLVPAGTEAFF
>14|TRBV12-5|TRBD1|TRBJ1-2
CASGSQGATNGYTF
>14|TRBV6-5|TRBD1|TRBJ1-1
CASSATGTGTEAFF
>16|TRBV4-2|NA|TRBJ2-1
CASSQVAQSSYNEQFF
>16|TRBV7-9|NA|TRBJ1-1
CASSSQSTTGNTEAFF
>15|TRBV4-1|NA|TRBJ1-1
CASSLAPGMNTEAFF
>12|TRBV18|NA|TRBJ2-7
CASSGAEDEQYF
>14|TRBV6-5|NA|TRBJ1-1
CASSYRGRYTEAFF